This T cell receptor beta chain originates from a study of blood T cell repertoires in COVID-19. Study-level information: T cells, B-cell-depleted T cells, or PBMCs provided the cDNA or gDNA that served as material.

From germline, CDR1 is SQVTM and CDR2 ANQGSEA. This CDR3 contains 13 residues. Trimming stripped 3 bases from V and 4 bases from J, with 12 bases between. Repertoires were generated with immunoSEQ multiplex PCR, while TCRdb's copy carries only in-frame clones and drops some. The sample has about 170,000 clones, roughly 80% seen once. The rearrangement joins TRBV29-1 to TRBJ1-1; possibly TRBD1 for D (5 bases). Sequenced sample: peripheral blood. The sequence derives from a woman in her 70s with COVID-19, enrolled during active disease. The CDR3 nucleotides are TGCAGCGTTGACGTATCAGGGATCACTGAAGCTTTCTTT. Its protein is CSVDVSGITEAFF.